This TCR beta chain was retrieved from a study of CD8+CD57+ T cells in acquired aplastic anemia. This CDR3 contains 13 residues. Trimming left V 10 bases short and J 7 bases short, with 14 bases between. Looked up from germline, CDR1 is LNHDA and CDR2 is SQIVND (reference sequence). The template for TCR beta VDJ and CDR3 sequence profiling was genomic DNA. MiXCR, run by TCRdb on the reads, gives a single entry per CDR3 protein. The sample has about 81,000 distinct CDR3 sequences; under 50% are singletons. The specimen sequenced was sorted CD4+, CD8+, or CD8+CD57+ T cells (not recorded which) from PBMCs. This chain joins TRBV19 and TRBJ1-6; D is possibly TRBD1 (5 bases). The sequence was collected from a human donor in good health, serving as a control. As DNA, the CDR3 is TGTGCCAACTCAGGGTTCTTGAATTCACCCCTCCACTTT. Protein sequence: CANSGFLNSPLHF.